A selection of T cell receptor beta chains follows, all from one sample in a study of T cells after yellow fever vaccination. TCRdb reanalysed the 5' RACE reads using MiXCR and keeps one entry per CDR3 protein. In the table there are about 170,000 distinct CDR3 sequences, more than 9.5% of which are singletons. The specimen was CD8+ T cells sorted from PBMCs, collected 15 days after the yellow fever booster vaccination. The receptors originated from a man younger than 35 who received the YFV17D yellow fever vaccine. Both conserved end residues are part of each CDR3. A D gene is named only where the DNA matches it firmly. Expanded clones get a size class; other rows say once, few or many, or leave the size out.

j_call clone_size cdr3_length v_call d_call cdr3_aa cdr3_nt
TRBJ2-5 - 14 TRBV7-9 - CASSINTGPETQYF TGTGCCAGCAGCATAAATACAGGGCCAGAGACCCAGTACTTC
TRBJ1-2 many 14 TRBV5-4 TRBD1 CASSLGQGSYGYTF TGTGCCAGCAGCTTGGGACAGGGGAGCTATGGCTACACCTTC
TRBJ2-7 few 15 TRBV6-5 TRBD2 CASSYSGTTHYEQYF TGTGCCAGCAGTTATTCCGGGACTACGCACTACGAGCAGTACTTC
TRBJ2-1 - 13 TRBV11-2 TRBD1 CASSAGQGNEQFF TGTGCCAGCAGCGCCGGACAGGGCAATGAGCAGTTCTTC
TRBJ2-3 - 14 TRBV27 - CASRNLGSTDTQYF TGTGCCAGCAGGAACCTGGGTAGCACAGATACGCAGTATTTT
TRBJ2-1 - 17 TRBV7-6 - CASSLGGRPSSYNEQFF TGTGCCAGCAGCTTAGGGGGGCGGCCCAGCTCCTACAATGAGCAGTTCTTC
TRBJ1-2 - 14 TRBV18 - CASSPFPRDYGYTF TGTGCCAGCTCACCATTCCCGAGAGACTATGGCTACACCTTC
TRBJ2-7 few 15 TRBV7-6 - CASSGRTASSYEQYF TGTGCCAGCAGCGGTCGGACGGCGAGCTCCTACGAGCAGTACTTC
TRBJ2-1 - 13 TRBV5-8 - CASTLGHGNEQFF TGTGCCAGCACCCTCGGCCATGGAAATGAGCAGTTCTTC
TRBJ2-2 few 16 TRBV4-1 - CASSQDRPGLAGELFF TGCGCCAGCAGCCAAGATAGGCCGGGGTTGGCCGGGGAGCTGTTTTTT
TRBJ1-2 few 15 TRBV9 TRBD1 CASSAGQGVNYGYTF TGTGCCAGCAGCGCCGGACAGGGAGTCAACTATGGCTACACCTTC
TRBJ1-5 - 17 TRBV28 - CASSSFFGQYSNQPQHF TGTGCCAGCAGTTCATTCTTCGGACAGTACAGCAATCAGCCCCAGCATTTT
TRBJ1-4 few 15 TRBV7-8 - CASNSAGPRNEKLFF TGTGCCAGCAACAGCGCAGGGCCGCGAAATGAAAAACTGTTTTTT
TRBJ2-2 few 17 TRBV7-6 - CASATSLQRSNTGELFF TGTGCCAGCGCCACATCACTCCAGAGATCGAACACCGGGGAGCTGTTTTTT
TRBJ2-5 - 13 TRBV27 - CASSAGRAETQYF TGTGCCAGCAGTGCGGGCAGGGCAGAGACCCAGTACTTC
TRBJ1-1 - 10 TRBV12-3/TRBV12-4 - CASSFGRAFF TGTGCCAGCAGTTTTGGGCGAGCTTTCTTT
TRBJ2-5 - 19 TRBV9 TRBD2 CASSVEAPYSGGVDETQYF TGTGCCAGCAGCGTAGAGGCCCCCTATAGCGGGGGGGTCGACGAGACCCAGTACTTC
TRBJ2-2 few 16 TRBV11-2 TRBD2 CASSFLAGGLTGELFF TGTGCCAGCAGCTTCTTAGCGGGGGGGCTAACCGGGGAGCTGTTTTTT
TRBJ2-3 few 15 TRBV4-3 - CASSQSRLSTDTQYF TGCGCCAGCAGCCAATCCCGTCTTAGCACAGATACGCAGTATTTT
TRBJ2-1 - 19 TRBV4-3 TRBD2 CASSQDMSGTSGNYNEQFF TGCGCCAGCAGCCAAGATATGTCGGGGACTAGCGGAAACTACAATGAGCAGTTCTTC
TRBJ2-7 few 13 TRBV19 TRBD1 CASSTGQTYEQYF TGTGCCAGTAGCACGGGACAGACATACGAGCAGTACTTC
TRBJ2-1 few 16 TRBV20-1 TRBD2 CSARDHSGGDYNEQFF TGCAGTGCTAGAGATCATAGCGGGGGTGACTACAATGAGCAGTTCTTC
TRBJ2-2 - 18 TRBV7-3 - CASSLNGGAYTVAGELFF TGTGCCAGCAGCTTAAACGGTGGGGCGTATACCGTTGCGGGGGAGCTGTTTTTT
TRBJ1-1 - 11 TRBV5-6 - CASSFTTEAFF TGTGCCAGCAGCTTCACCACTGAAGCTTTCTTT
TRBJ1-5 few 14 TRBV19 TRBD1 CASSRTGGGQPQHF TGTGCCAGTAGTAGGACAGGGGGAGGACAGCCCCAGCATTTT
TRBJ1-2 few 12 TRBV7-9 - CASSTINYGYTF TGTGCCAGCAGTACCATAAACTATGGCTACACCTTC
TRBJ2-7 few 16 TRBV3-1 TRBD1 CASSLTWTGAVYEQYF TGTGCCAGCAGCCTCACCTGGACAGGGGCAGTCTACGAGCAGTACTTC
TRBJ2-7 - 13 TRBV30 TRBD2 CALWGGEFYEQYF TGTGCCCTCTGGGGGGGGGAGTTCTACGAGCAGTACTTC
TRBJ1-5 few 15 TRBV6-2/TRBV6-3 - CASSAPRLGNQPQHF TGTGCCAGCAGCGCGCCCCGGTTGGGCAATCAGCCCCAGCATTTT
TRBJ2-6 few 17 TRBV20-1 - CSAREWQGGSGANVLTF TGCAGTGCTAGAGAGTGGCAGGGGGGCTCTGGGGCCAACGTCCTGACTTTC
TRBJ2-2 few 15 TRBV7-2 TRBD2 CASSPGLARTGELFF TGTGCCAGCAGCCCCGGACTAGCCCGCACCGGGGAGCTGTTTTTT
TRBJ2-7 many 12 TRBV12-3/TRBV12-4 - CASSPGSYEQYF TGTGCCAGCAGTCCGGGATCCTACGAGCAGTACTTC
TRBJ2-3 - 14 TRBV7-9 - CASSLDILTDTQYF TGTGCCAGCAGCCTCGACATCCTCACAGATACGCAGTATTTT
TRBJ1-2 few 16 TRBV21-1 - CASSTSPGTGNYGYTF TGTGCCAGCAGCACAAGTCCCGGGACAGGAAACTATGGCTACACCTTC
TRBJ2-2 many 14 TRBV7-2 - CASSLEYIGGELFF TGTGCCAGCAGCCTAGAGTATATTGGCGGGGAGCTGTTTTTT
TRBJ2-3 few 16 TRBV2 - CASLPSSAPSTDTQYF TGTGCCAGCCTCCCTTCTAGCGCGCCTTCCACAGATACGCAGTATTTT
TRBJ2-2 - 15 TRBV24-1 - CATSDGDRGTGELFF TGTGCCACCAGTGACGGGGACCGGGGCACCGGGGAGCTGTTTTTT
TRBJ1-5 - 11 TRBV28 - CASGRNQPQHF TGTGCCAGCGGCAGGAATCAGCCCCAGCATTTT
TRBJ1-1 many 15 TRBV9 - CASSVEGELNTEAFF TGTGCCAGCAGCGTAGAAGGAGAACTGAACACTGAAGCTTTCTTT
TRBJ2-1 - 13 TRBV29-1 TRBD2 CSAPAGGLNEQFF TGCAGCGCTCCAGCGGGGGGGCTTAATGAGCAGTTCTTC
TRBJ1-2 - 14 TRBV19 - CASKSVPAGDGYTF TGTGCCAGTAAGTCTGTGCCCGCGGGAGATGGCTACACCTTC
TRBJ2-3 few 15 TRBV11-2 - CASSLYTGPTDTQYF TGTGCCAGCAGCTTATATACCGGGCCCACAGATACGCAGTATTTT
TRBJ1-2 - 13 TRBV29-1 - CSVVGRWGYGYTF TGCAGCGTTGTTGGCAGGTGGGGCTATGGCTACACCTTC
TRBJ2-5 few 14 TRBV12-3/TRBV12-4 - CASSFLLSQETQYF TGTGCCAGCAGTTTTTTGTTATCCCAAGAGACCCAGTACTTC
TRBJ1-1 few 15 TRBV7-9 - CASSFSMGVNTEAFF TGTGCCAGCAGCTTCTCAATGGGAGTGAACACTGAAGCTTTCTTT
TRBJ2-5 - 15 TRBV6-5 - CASSYGGPGEETQYF TGTGCCAGCAGTTACGGGGGGCCGGGTGAAGAGACCCAGTACTTC